The following is a TCR beta chain sequence with its context. Its antigen is as yet unknown. Trimming shortened V by 4 bases and J by 1 base, and 14 bases separated the two germline ends. CDR3 length: 16 residues. CDR1 and CDR2 (germline): MGHRA, YSYEKL. The sample comes from a study of cytomegalovirus exposure and HLA in healthy donors. General study findings and limits: Most of the TCR beta V segments (in an earlier analysis) were productive either about 87% or about 30% of the time. Sequences of the TCR beta chain were said to predict the HLA-A and HLA-B alleles of most subjects accurately. Immune exposure was documented only through CMV serostatus.

PCR primers comprised 60 Vbeta and 13 Jbeta primers. The method was immunoSEQ multiplex PCR; TCRdb's version includes in-frame clones alone and lacks a portion of them. The sample has about 160,000 clones, about three quarters seen once. The origin of this receptor is a woman aged 25 to 39 in good health and CMV-seronegative. The rearrangement joins TRBV4-1 to TRBJ2-1; D not resolved. The sample taken for sequencing was PBMCs. In DNA form, the CDR3 reads TGCGCCAGCAGCCTGGTAACGGGTTATTCCTACAATGAGCAGTTCTTC. It encodes CASSLVTGYSYNEQFF.